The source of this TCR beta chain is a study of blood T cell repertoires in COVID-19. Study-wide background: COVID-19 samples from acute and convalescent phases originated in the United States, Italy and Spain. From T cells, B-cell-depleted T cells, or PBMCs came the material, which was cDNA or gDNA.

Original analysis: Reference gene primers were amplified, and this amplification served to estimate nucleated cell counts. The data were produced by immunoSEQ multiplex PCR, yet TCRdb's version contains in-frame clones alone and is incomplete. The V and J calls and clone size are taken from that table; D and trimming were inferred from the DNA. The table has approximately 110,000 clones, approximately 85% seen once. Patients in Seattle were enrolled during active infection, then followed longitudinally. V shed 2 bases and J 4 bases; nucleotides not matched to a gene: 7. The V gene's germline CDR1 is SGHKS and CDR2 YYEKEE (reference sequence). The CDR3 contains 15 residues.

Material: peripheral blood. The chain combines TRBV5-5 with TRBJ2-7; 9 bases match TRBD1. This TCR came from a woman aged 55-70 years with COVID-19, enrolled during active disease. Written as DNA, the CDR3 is TGTGCCAGCAGCTTTCAGCGGGACAGGGTATACGAGCAGTACTTC. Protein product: CASSFQRDRVYEQYF.